In this sample, the clone carrying this T cell receptor beta chain turned up a few times. Antigen: not known. These data come from a study of cytomegalovirus exposure and HLA in healthy donors. Study-wide findings and caveats: Beyond CMV serostatus, there was no information to go on about immune exposure.

The PCR employed 60 Vbeta primers together with 13 Jbeta primers. Repertoires were generated with immunoSEQ multiplex PCR, while TCRdb's copy carries only in-frame clones and drops some. The repertoire has over 85,000 clones, around 68% of them found once; the top ten carry 1.2%. V was trimmed by 6 bases and J by 6 bases, leaving 12 bases between them. Looked up from germline, CDR1 is SGHTA and CDR2 is FQGNSA. This CDR3 region has 12 residues. The TCR originated in a female donor in good health and CMV-seronegative. This chain joins TRBV7-2 and TRBJ2-7; D might be TRBD1 (6 bases). The sample consisted of PBMCs. The CDR3 region has the DNA TGTGCCAGCAGGAAACAGGGAAGCGAGCAGTACTTC. It codes for CASRKQGSEQYF.